The 5 T cell receptor beta chains given below trace back to one sample, sequenced in a study of shared clonotypes between healthy human individuals. Only in-frame clones appear in the TCRdb table, and some are missing; sequencing was by immunoSEQ multiplex PCR. The sample has over 700,000 clones, about two thirds seen once. The sample taken for sequencing was memory CD4+ T cells sorted from blood. Noted subset: CD45RA-negative fraction. These receptors were obtained from a woman in her 30s in good health.

This chain joins TRBV9 and TRBJ2-5, with a tentative D call TRBD1 (6 bases). Trimming cost V 0 bases and J 2 bases, with 14 bases left between them. Germline V lookup: CDR1 SGDLS, CDR2 YYNGEE. The length of the CDR3 is 16 residues. CDR3 DNA sequence: TGTGCCAGCAGCGTAGGAGTCCGGGACACACAAGAGACCCAGTACTTC. Encoded protein: CASSVGVRDTQETQYF.

The chain combines TRBV6-5 with TRBJ2-3; D gene uncertain. This CDR3 region has 14 residues. V was cut by 4 bases and J by 2 bases, with 10 bases left in between. Germline CDR1 reads MNHEY; CDR2 reads SVGAGI. CDR3 in DNA: TGTGCCAGCAGTTCGGGTTCCGCCACAGATACGCAGTATTTT. This encodes CASSSGSATDTQYF.

The J gene is TRBJ2-7, the V gene TRBV7-9; TRBD1 aligns across 7 bases. V was clipped by 4 bases and J by 4 bases; unmatched bases: 10. The CDR3 is made up of 15 amino acids. Germline CDR1 and CDR2: SEHNR and FQNEAQ (reference sequence). CDR3 protein: CASSSLWDSPYEQYF. The CDR3 region has the DNA TGTGCCAGCAGCTCATTGTGGGACAGTCCTTACGAGCAGTACTTC.

V is TRBV7-9 and J is TRBJ2-3, with 8 bases lining up with TRBD2. This CDR3 region has 16 residues. The V gene end was trimmed by 1 base and the J gene end by 0 bases; junction bases not matched to a gene: 3. Looked up from germline, CDR1 is SEHNR and CDR2 is FQNEAQ (reference sequence). CDR3 residues: CASSLVSGGSTDTQYF. Here the CDR3 DNA reads TGTGCCAGCAGCTTAGTCTCGGGAGGGAGCACAGATACGCAGTATTTT. The variable domain in full, completed from reference TRBV7-9 and TRBJ2-3, reads DTGVSQNPRHKITKRGQNVTFRCDPISEHNRLYWYRQTLGQGPEFLTYFQNEAQLEKSRLLSDRFSAERPKGSFSTLEIQRTEQGDSAMYLCASSLVSGGSTDTQYFGPGTRLTVL.

This chain links TRBV2 with TRBJ2-1, with D possibly matching TRBD2 (6 bases). The CDR3 is 13 amino acids. V shed 5 bases and J shed 10 bases, with 15 bases lying between them. CDR1 SNHLY and CDR2 FYNNEI come from the germline V gene. CDR3 region: CASSTGLDGEQFF. CDR3 DNA sequence: TGTGCCAGCAGTACGGGACTTGACGGGGAGCAGTTCTTC.